Following are 2 T cell receptor beta chains from one sample sequenced in a study of CD8+CD57+ T cells in acquired aplastic anemia. The sequenced patients had an expansion of CD8+CD57+ cells seen by flow cytometry. The study profiled TCR beta VDJ and CDR3 using genomic DNA as template. TCRdb reanalysed the reads using MiXCR and keeps one entry per CDR3 protein. The sample lists some 170,000 distinct CDR3 sequences, about two thirds seen once, with about 50% in the top ten. The specimen sequenced was sorted CD4+, CD8+, or CD8+CD57+ T cells (not recorded which) from PBMCs. Receptors originate from a human donor with aplastic anemia.

The gene calls are TRBV7-9 and TRBJ2-1, with TRBD2 matching 13 bases. This CDR3 region has 17 residues. Germline V lookup: CDR1 SEHNR, CDR2 FQNEAQ (reference sequence). V was pared by 5 bases and J by 8 bases, with 12 bases of the junction left unmatched. CDR3 protein: CASSHPGLAGEIDEQFF. In DNA form, the CDR3 reads TGTGCCAGCAGCCATCCTGGACTAGCGGGAGAGATCGATGAGCAGTTCTTC.

This clonotype came up once. The V and J genes are TRBV5-1 and TRBJ1-2; D is unresolved. CDR3 length equals 15 residues. Germline CDR1 and CDR2: SGHRS and YFSETQ. V shed 4 bases and J shed 7 bases, with 20 bases lying between them. The CDR3 DNA is TGCGCCAGCAGCCCCTCCCCGGGGAAGCTTGGTGGCTACACCTTC. Translating it yields CASSPSPGKLGGYTF.